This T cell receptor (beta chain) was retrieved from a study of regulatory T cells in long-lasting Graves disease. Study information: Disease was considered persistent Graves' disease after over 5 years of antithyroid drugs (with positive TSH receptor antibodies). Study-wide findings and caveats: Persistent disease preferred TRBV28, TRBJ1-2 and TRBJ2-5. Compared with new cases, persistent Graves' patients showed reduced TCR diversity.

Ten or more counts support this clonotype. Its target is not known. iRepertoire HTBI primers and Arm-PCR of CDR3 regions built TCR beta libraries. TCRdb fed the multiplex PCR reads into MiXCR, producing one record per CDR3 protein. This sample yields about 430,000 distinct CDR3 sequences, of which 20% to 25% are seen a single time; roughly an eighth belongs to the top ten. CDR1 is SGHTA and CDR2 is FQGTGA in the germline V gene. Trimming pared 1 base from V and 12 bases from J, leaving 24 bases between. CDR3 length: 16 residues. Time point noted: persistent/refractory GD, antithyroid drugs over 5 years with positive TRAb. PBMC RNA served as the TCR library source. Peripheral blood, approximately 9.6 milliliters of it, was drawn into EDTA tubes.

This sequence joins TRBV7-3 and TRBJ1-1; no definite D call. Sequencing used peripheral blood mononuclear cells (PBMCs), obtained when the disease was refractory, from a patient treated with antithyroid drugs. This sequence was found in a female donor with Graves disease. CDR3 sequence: CASSLKGPGNGEIPFF. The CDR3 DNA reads TGTGCCAGCAGCTTAAAGGGTCCGGGCAACGGTGAGATTCCTTTCTTT.